The 10 T cell receptor beta chains below come from one sample, sequenced in a study of Ad26.COV2.S vaccination and SARS-CoV-2 variants. Treatment indicated: around 19 received Ad26.COV2.S at low or high dose, single or two shots; 5 received placebo; per-sample allocation not given. All samples were drawn on day 63, counting from the first vaccine or placebo injection. TCRdb's table, derived via immunoSEQ multiplex PCR, lists solely in-frame clones and lacks some. This table holds around 300,000 clones, 86% found once. The starting material was peripheral blood, obtained in a trial of Ad26.COV2.S vaccine versus placebo. Receptors originate from a person aged 18-60 years who received the Ad26.COV2.S COVID-19 vaccine or a placebo.

V is TRBV6-4 and J is TRBJ2-2; D not certain. Trimming removed 3 bases at V and 6 bases at J, with 5 bases between. This CDR3 contains 12 residues. Germline CDR1 reads MRHNA; CDR2 reads SNTAGT. The DNA for the CDR3 is TGTGCCAGCAGTGATGGCCCCGGGGAGCTGTTTTTT. Its translation: CASSDGPGELFF.

This clone was observed once. This sequence joins TRBV2 and TRBJ1-1, with D hard to call. Germline V gene data show CDR1 as SNHLY and CDR2 as FYNNEI. Trimming cost V 6 bases and J 1 base, with 6 bases left between them. CDR3 length equals 12 residues. The CDR3 DNA follows: TGTGCCAGCAGGTACGGGAACACTGAAGCTTTCTTT. The encoded protein is CASRYGNTEAFF. The entire variable domain, with the rest obtained from reference TRBV2 and TRBJ1-1, is as follows: EPEVTQTPSHQVTQMGQEVILRCVPISNHLYFYWYRQILGQKVEFLVSFYNNEISEKSEIFDDQFSVERPDGSNFTLKIRSTKLEDSAMYFCASRYGNTEAFFGQGTRLTVV.

In its sample, this clone was seen once. J is TRBJ1-1 and V is TRBV7-9; D not certain. Trimming removed 5 bases from V and 3 bases from J, with 13 bases in between. The germline gives CDR1 SEHNR, CDR2 FQNEAQ (reference sequence). The CDR3 totals 14 residues. The CDR3 here is CASSEPRGYTEAFF. As DNA, the CDR3 is TGTGCCAGCAGCGAACCTCGAGGGTACACTGAAGCTTTCTTT.

Written as DNA, the CDR3 is TGTGCCAGCAGCTCCCAGGTATGGGGGGCGAGCTCCTATAATTCACCCCTCCACTTT. This translates into CASSSQVWGASSYNSPLHF. The rearrangement joins TRBV5-6 to TRBJ1-6; tentative D call: TRBD1 (6 bases). Trimming shortened V by 3 bases and J by 0 bases, and 19 bases separated the two germline ends. This CDR3 comprises 19 residues. CDR1 SGHDT and CDR2 YYEEEE come from the germline V gene.

This clone was observed once. This chain joins TRBV5-4 and TRBJ1-2; TRBD1 is a possible D gene (6 bases). This CDR3 has 16 amino acids. V was cut by 5 bases and J by 0 bases, with 17 bases left in between. Germline V gene data show CDR1 as SGHNT and CDR2 as YYREEE (reference sequence). CDR3 residues: CASRRGAITSNYGYTF. The CDR3 coding sequence is TGTGCCAGCAGACGGGGGGCCATAACCTCTAACTATGGCTACACCTTC.

The chain couples TRBV4-1 to TRBJ2-5; 9 bases match TRBD2. The CDR3 loop spans 17 amino acids. Per the germline V gene, CDR1 is MGHRA and CDR2 is YSYEKL. V lost 1 base, J lost 2 bases, and 8 bases stayed unmatched. The CDR3 DNA follows: TGCGCCAGCAGCCAAGGAACCAGCGGGAGGTTTCAAGAGACCCAGTACTTC. Translating gives CASSQGTSGRFQETQYF.

The chain recombines TRBV3-1 (or the pseudogene TRBV3-2) with TRBJ2-7; the match to TRBD2 covers 8 bases. Germline V gene data show CDR1 as LGHDT and CDR2 as YNNKEL (reference sequence). The CDR3 sequence is 14 residues long. Trimming cost V 1 base and J 6 bases; bases outside gene matches: 5. As DNA, the CDR3 is TGTGCCAGCAGCCAAGTCGGTAGCGGGGTCGAGCAGTACTTC. This gives the protein CASSQVGSGVEQYF.

The chain combines TRBV14 with TRBJ2-2, with D tentatively TRBD2 (6 bases). Trimming pared 1 base from V and 10 bases from J, leaving 7 bases between. The CDR3 extends over 12 amino acids. CDR1 SGHDN and CDR2 FVKESK come from the germline V gene. The CDR3 loop reads CASSQAGVELFF. The CDR3, as DNA: TGTGCCAGCAGCCAAGCGGGGGTGGAGCTGTTTTTT.

The gene calls are TRBV28 and TRBJ2-3; 8 bases match TRBD1. The CDR3 totals 17 residues. V gave up 3 bases and J gave up 2 bases; unmatched junction bases: 10. Germline-derived CDR1 and CDR2 are MDHEN and SYDVKM. The CDR3 spells CASSFETGEGITDTQYF. The DNA for the CDR3 is TGTGCCAGCAGTTTTGAGACAGGGGAAGGTATCACAGATACGCAGTATTTT.

The rearrangement joins TRBV15 to TRBJ2-2; D could derive from TRBD1 or TRBD2 (5 bases each). V was pared by 3 bases and J by 4 bases, with 9 bases between. There are 14 residues in the CDR3. Per the germline V gene, CDR1 is LNHNV and CDR2 is YYDKDF (reference sequence). The CDR3 bases are TGTGCCACCAGCAGGGGAGACAGCACCGGGGAGCTGTTTTTT. Translation gives CATSRGDSTGELFF.